A single sample gave rise to the 30 T cell receptor beta chains below, sequenced in a study of cytomegalovirus exposure and HLA in healthy donors. PCR primers comprised 60 Vbeta and 13 Jbeta primers. TCRdb keeps only in-frame clones here, not all; method: immunoSEQ multiplex PCR. Among approximately 150,000 clones listed, around 80% were seen once. The sample comprised PBMCs. These receptors were collected from a woman aged 25-40 years in good health and CMV-seropositive.

As DNA, the CDR3 is TGTGCCAGCAGCTTAGATGGGCACCGACCCTACGAGCAGTACTTC. As protein: CASSLDGHRPYEQYF. The J gene is TRBJ2-7, the V gene TRBV7-6; D is ambiguous. Per the germline V gene, CDR1 is SGHVS and CDR2 is FNYEAQ. Between the trimmed V and J ends, which lost 1 base and 2 bases, there was a span of 12 bases. CDR3 length: 15 residues.

The gene calls are TRBV28 and TRBJ2-7; 8 nucleotides align to TRBD1. V lost 3 bases to trimming and J lost 6 bases; unmatched junction nucleotides: 10. CDR1 is MDHEN, CDR2 SYDVKM, per germline. There are 15 residues in the CDR3. This CDR3 reads CASSLGDRPMGEQYF. CDR3 coding DNA: TGTGCCAGCAGTTTGGGGGACAGGCCGATGGGCGAGCAGTACTTC.

The rearrangement links TRBV7-2 to TRBJ2-3, with D possibly matching TRBD2 (5 bases). This CDR3 contains 16 residues. Trimming stripped 5 bases from V and 0 bases from J, with 15 bases between. Per the germline V gene, CDR1 is SGHTA and CDR2 is FQGNSA. The CDR3 loop is CASSPPLAYSTDTQYF. CDR3 in DNA: TGTGCCAGCAGCCCTCCCTTAGCGTACAGCACAGATACGCAGTATTTT.

The gene calls are TRBV19 and TRBJ2-7, with TRBD1 matching over 9 bases. Germline assignment: CDR1 LNHDA and CDR2 SQIVND (reference sequence). This CDR3 region has 14 residues. The V and J ends lost 10 bases and 1 base, in that order; junction bases with no gene match: 8. CDR3 sequence reads: CATQAGTGSYEQYF. Here the CDR3 DNA reads TGTGCCACCCAAGCCGGGACAGGGTCCTACGAGCAGTACTTC.

The V gene is TRBV30, the J gene TRBJ2-1, with 13 bases identical to TRBD2. Germline V CDR1 and CDR2: GTSNPN, SVGIG (reference sequence). The V and J ends lost 3 bases and 4 bases, in that order; junction bases with no gene match: 3. This CDR3 has 15 residues. The CDR3 spells CAWRRTSGRYNEQFF. CDR3 nucleotides: TGTGCCTGGAGGCGGACTAGCGGGAGATACAATGAGCAGTTCTTC.

The gene calls are TRBV18 and TRBJ2-3, with D unresolved. Between the trimmed V and J ends, which lost 3 bases and 0 bases, there was a span of 7 bases. The germline V gene encodes CDR1 KGHSH and CDR2 LQKENI. CDR3 length: 14 amino acids. This CDR3 reads CASSPPISTDTQYF. As DNA, the CDR3 is TGTGCCAGCTCACCCCCTATTAGCACAGATACGCAGTATTTT.

This chain links TRBV28 with TRBJ1-5, with TRBD1 identical over 7 bases. The germline V gene encodes CDR1 MDHEN and CDR2 SYDVKM. The CDR3 extends over 14 amino acids. Germline trimming cut 7 bases from V and 3 bases from J; bases unmatched to any gene: 6. CDR3 DNA: TGTGCCAGCATGGAGGGGGCGTACAATCAGCCCCAGCATTTT. The encoded protein is CASMEGAYNQPQHF.

This chain links TRBV9 with TRBJ2-7; 7 bases match TRBD2. Germline V CDR1 and CDR2: SGDLS, YYNGEE. Trimming at V came to 5 bases and at J to 1 base, leaving 3 bases not matched to a gene. This CDR3 spans 13 amino acids. CDR3 in DNA: TGTGCCAGCAGGTCGGGAGGTTCCTACGAGCAGTACTTC. The encoded protein is CASRSGGSYEQYF.

V usage is TRBV7-2 and J usage is TRBJ2-6, with 7 bases lining up with TRBD2. CDR1 is SGHTA, CDR2 FQGNSA, per germline. The length of the CDR3 is 17 residues. Trimming at V came to 1 base and at J to 4 bases, leaving 7 bases not matched to a gene. The CDR3 loop is CASSLEAGVPGANVLTF. As DNA, the CDR3 is TGTGCCAGCAGCTTAGAGGCGGGAGTCCCAGGGGCCAACGTCCTGACTTTC.

J is TRBJ1-4 and V is TRBV7-9; D call uncertain. CDR1 is SEHNR, CDR2 FQNEAQ, per germline (reference sequence). This CDR3 has 15 residues. Trimming took 5 bases from V and 8 from J, leaving 18 bases between them. The CDR3 here is CASSLGSSNGEKLFF. CDR3 DNA: TGTGCCAGCAGCCTAGGATCCTCGAACGGGGAAAAACTGTTTTTT.

This rearrangement joins TRBV13 to TRBJ2-3, with D possibly TRBD1 on 5 matching bases. This CDR3 is 16 amino acids long. Germline CDR1 reads PRHDT; CDR2 reads FYEKMQ (reference sequence). Between the trimmed V and J ends, which lost 4 bases and 4 bases, there was a span of 18 bases. CDR3 sequence (DNA): TGTGCCAGCAGCTATCGGGTCGACAGCGACGCAGATACGCAGTATTTT. It translates to CASSYRVDSDADTQYF.

The chain combines TRBV14 with TRBJ2-1; 10 bases are shared with TRBD2. Germline CDR1 SGHDN, CDR2 FVKESK. Trimming removed 0 bases from V and 9 bases from J; junction bases left unmatched: 5. The CDR3 has 15 amino acids. In DNA form, the CDR3 reads TGTGCCAGCAGCCAAGATCTAGCGGGAGTAGGTGAGCAGTTCTTC. It codes for CASSQDLAGVGEQFF.

The V gene is TRBV28, the J gene TRBJ2-2; TRBD1 is a possible D gene (5 bases). The CDR3 is 16 residues long. The V gene lost 2 bases and the J gene lost 6 bases, with 16 bases spanning the gap. The V gene's germline CDR1 is MDHEN and CDR2 SYDVKM. This CDR3 is CASSLLNAIGAGELFF. CDR3 DNA sequence: TGTGCCAGCAGTTTACTCAATGCCATAGGGGCCGGGGAGCTGTTTTTT.

V gene TRBV27 combines with J gene TRBJ2-7; D uncertain. CDR3 length equals 15 residues. CDR1 and CDR2 (germline): MNHEY, SMNVEV (reference sequence). Trimming took 3 bases from V and 2 from J, leaving 14 bases between them. Here the CDR3 reads CASSFGSYQAYEQYF. In DNA, the CDR3 is TGTGCCAGCAGTTTCGGCAGCTATCAGGCCTACGAGCAGTACTTC.

This clone was counted between two and nine times. The rearrangement links TRBV7-5 to TRBJ1-2; the table's D call, TRBD1, has no DNA check behind it. TRBV7-5 has pseudogene status. The CDR3 runs 18 residues. The DNA for the CDR3 is TGTGTCAGAAGCACCACCCTTTCTCCAGGCCGAGCTAACTATGGCTACACCTTC. Translated, it gives CVRSTTLSPGRANYGYTF.

This clone was found a few times. The chain recombines TRBV5-4 with TRBJ1-2; D may be TRBD1 (5 bases). V gave up 9 bases and J gave up 4 bases, with 25 bases separating them. The CDR3 covers 16 residues. Looked up from germline, CDR1 is SGHNT and CDR2 is YYREEE (reference sequence). This CDR3 reads CANSPGPSSVPYGYTF. The CDR3 DNA follows: TGTGCCAACTCTCCGGGACCGTCTAGCGTCCCCTATGGCTACACCTTC.

The count of this clone is one. V is TRBV18 and J is TRBJ2-3, with D possibly being TRBD2 (5 bases). With 0 bases removed from V and 7 bases from J, the gap between germline ends came to 20 bases. CDR3 length: 17 amino acids. Germline-derived CDR1 and CDR2 are KGHSH and LQKENI. CDR3 sequence: CASSPPIGGRTANTQYF. The CDR3 bases are TGTGCCAGCTCACCACCGATCGGCGGCAGGACTGCGAATACGCAGTATTTT. Full variable domain (missing parts from reference TRBV18 and TRBJ2-3): NAGVMQNPRHLVRRRGQEARLRCSPMKGHSHVYWYRQLPEEGLKFMVYLQKENIIDESGMPKERFSAEFPKEGPSILRIQQVVRGDSAAYFCASSPPIGGRTANTQYFGPGTRLTVL.

The gene calls are TRBV6-4 and TRBJ2-7, with 10 nucleotides matching TRBD2. Germline values: CDR1 MRHNA, CDR2 SNTAGT. The CDR3 totals 16 residues. The ends lost 0 bases at V and 6 bases at J; junction bases unmatched: 8. CDR3 protein: CASSDSTGTSDGEQYF. As DNA, the CDR3 is TGTGCCAGCAGTGACTCGACAGGGACTAGCGACGGCGAGCAGTACTTC.

The rearrangement links TRBV5-8 to TRBJ1-3; 7 bases match TRBD1. Germline-derived CDR1 and CDR2 are SGHTS and YDEGEE. Trimming took 4 bases from V and 1 from J; bases not matched to a gene: 2. This CDR3 spans 14 amino acids. CDR3 sequence (DNA): TGTGCCAGCAGCGGGACAGCATCTGGAAACACCATATATTTT. This encodes CASSGTASGNTIYF.

The J gene is TRBJ2-1, the V gene TRBV5-1; TRBD1 agrees at 12 bases. In germline, CDR1 is SGHRS, CDR2 YFSETQ. Germline trimming cut 2 bases from V and 4 bases from J; bases unmatched to any gene: 7. The CDR3 runs to 17 residues. The CDR3 DNA reads as TGCGCCAGCAGCTTAATCTCGGGACAGGGGGCTTACAATGAGCAGTTCTTC. It yields the protein CASSLISGQGAYNEQFF.

The rearrangement joins TRBV10-3 to TRBJ1-1, with D perhaps TRBD1 (6 bases). The CDR3 runs to 14 residues. Germline V gene lookup returns CDR1 ENHRY and CDR2 SYGVKD. Trimming took off 8 bases at V and 1 base at J, with 14 bases between the two ends. The CDR3: CAILEGETNTEAFF. Written as DNA, the CDR3 is TGTGCCATCCTAGAGGGGGAGACGAACACTGAAGCTTTCTTT.

This clone occurred a few times. The V call is TRBV6-6, the J call TRBJ1-1; D not certain. The CDR3 extends over 13 amino acids. Germline CDR1 reads MNHNY; CDR2 reads SVGAGI (reference sequence). Trimming stripped 5 bases from V and 1 base from J, with 8 bases between. For the CDR3, the DNA is TGTGCCAGCAGTCCTGCAGAGAACACTGAAGCTTTCTTT. The encoded protein is CASSPAENTEAFF.

V is TRBV5-1 and J is TRBJ2-7; 7 bases map to TRBD1. Germline loops: CDR1 SGHRS, CDR2 YFSETQ. CDR3 length: 16 residues. V was clipped by 4 bases and J by 1 base; unmatched bases: 11. The CDR3 DNA follows: TGCGCCAGCAGCCCCAGCAGGACAGGCGGATCCTACGAGCAGTACTTC. Its translation is CASSPSRTGGSYEQYF.

This clone was counted a few times. The genes are TRBV7-8 and TRBJ2-2; 8 bases line up with TRBD2. The ends lost 0 bases at V and 3 bases at J; junction bases unmatched: 6. The CDR3 runs 17 residues. The germline gives CDR1 SGHVS, CDR2 FQNEAQ. DNA for the CDR3: TGTGCCAGCAGCTTAGCGGAGGGCGGGAGGTACACCGGGGAGCTGTTTTTT. Translating it yields CASSLAEGGRYTGELFF.

The chain joins TRBV28 to TRBJ2-7; 7 bases match TRBD1. V lost 5 bases, J lost 0 bases, and 7 bases stayed unmatched. The length of the CDR3 is 15 residues. Germline V gene sequence: CDR1 MDHEN, CDR2 SYDVKM. The CDR3: CASSPQTGLSYEQYF. The CDR3 DNA reads as TGTGCCAGCAGTCCTCAGACAGGGCTCTCCTACGAGCAGTACTTC.

J is TRBJ2-3 and V is TRBV11-1, with TRBD2 matching 7 bases. This CDR3 is 15 amino acids long. The V and J ends lost 3 bases and 2 bases, in that order; junction bases with no gene match: 5. Looked up from germline, CDR1 is SGHAT and CDR2 is FQDESV (reference sequence). CDR3 bases: TGTGCCAGCAGCTTCCAGCGGGGTAACACAGATACGCAGTATTTT. It yields the protein CASSFQRGNTDTQYF.

The rearrangement joins TRBV7-3 to TRBJ2-1; 10 nucleotides line up with TRBD2. CDR1 is SGHTA and CDR2 is FQGTGA in the germline V gene. The CDR3 is 13 amino acids. V lost 5 bases to trimming and J lost 15 bases; unmatched junction nucleotides: 10. The CDR3 region is CASSTEREGRLFF. CDR3 in DNA: TGTGCCAGCAGCACTGAGCGGGAGGGCCGTCTGTTCTTC. The whole variable domain, filled in from reference TRBV7-3 and TRBJ2-1, reads GAGVSQTPSNKVTEKGKYVELRCDPISGHTALYWYRQSLGQGPEFLIYFQGTGAADDSGLPNDRFFAVRPEGSVSTLKIQRTERGDSAVYLCASSTEREGRLFFGPGTRLTVL.

This chain links TRBV7-9 with TRBJ1-5; D is perhaps TRBD1 (6 bases). The CDR3 extends over 13 amino acids. Per germline, CDR1 SEHNR and CDR2 FQNEAQ (reference sequence). V lost 1 base to trimming and J lost 7 bases, with 8 bases between them. Here the CDR3 DNA reads TGTGCCAGCAGCTTAGATGGGGGCCAGCCCCAGCATTTT. It yields the protein CASSLDGGQPQHF.

V and J are TRBV4-1 and TRBJ2-3, with 7 bases lining up with TRBD1. CDR1 is MGHRA, CDR2 YSYEKL, per germline. The CDR3 loop spans 14 amino acids. The V and J ends lost 4 bases and 1 base, in that order; junction bases with no gene match: 2. In DNA form, the CDR3 reads TGCGCCAGCAGCCTAACAGGGGGCACAGATACGCAGTATTTT. It translates to CASSLTGGTDTQYF.

This clone was counted between two and nine times. The DNA of the CDR3 is TGTGCCAGCAGTGAATCATCCTGGCCCCCCTATGGCTACACCTTC. Its translation: CASSESSWPPYGYTF. The chain combines TRBV25-1 with TRBJ1-2, with unresolved D. Trimming removed 1 base at V and 4 bases at J, with 13 bases between. Germline V gives CDR1 MGHDK, CDR2 SYGVNS. The CDR3 is 15 residues long.